Each of the 17 T cell receptor beta chains below was sequenced from the same sample in a study of T cell changes during pregnancy in multiple sclerosis. Sequenced by immunoSEQ multiplex PCR; TCRdb stores in-frame clones only, minus some. The repertoire holds tens of thousands of clones, roughly 91% seen once, with roughly 0.38% in the top ten. The sequenced sample was CD4+ T cells from peripheral blood mononuclear cells, obtained after pregnancy. Source of these receptors: a female donor in good health, enrolled as a control in a pregnancy study.

The rearrangement links TRBV27 to TRBJ1-4; D is unclear. Germline CDR1 is MNHEY and CDR2 is SMNVEV (reference sequence). This CDR3 region has 15 residues. Between the trimmed V and J ends, which lost 4 bases and 4 bases, there was a span of 13 bases. The CDR3 is CASSSGRRVNEKLFF. The DNA for the CDR3 is TGTGCCAGCAGTTCCGGGAGGAGGGTTAATGAAAAACTGTTTTTT.

The CDR3 DNA follows: TGCGCCAGCAGCTTGCCACTCGGGACATCCTCCAACACTGAAGCTTTCTTT. Protein sequence: CASSLPLGTSSNTEAFF. The chain employs TRBV5-1 and TRBJ1-1, with D perhaps matching TRBD1 (6 bases). This CDR3 region has 17 residues. The germline gives CDR1 SGHRS, CDR2 YFSETQ. The ends were cut back, 1 base at V and 2 bases at J, with 18 bases in the middle.

The rearrangement links TRBV7-2 to TRBJ1-2, with a weak D call TRBD1 (6 bases). Per germline, CDR1 SGHTA and CDR2 FQGNSA. There are 13 residues in the CDR3. Trimming pared 5 bases from V and 6 bases from J, leaving 13 bases between. The CDR3 DNA is TGTGCCAGCAGCCGTCCGGGGGGCAATGGCTACACCTTC. Translating gives CASSRPGGNGYTF.

This chain joins TRBV10-3 and TRBJ1-1; the D gene is possibly TRBD1 (5 bases). The CDR3 runs 15 residues. CDR1 and CDR2 from the germline V gene are ENHRY and SYGVKD. V was shortened by 6 bases and J by 6 bases, with 20 bases between the two germline ends. CDR3 region: CAISPAQGTGAEAFF. CDR3 DNA sequence: TGTGCCATCAGCCCAGCCCAGGGCACGGGGGCTGAAGCTTTCTTT.

This chain uses TRBV11-3 with TRBJ1-1; D is undetermined. The length of the CDR3 is 15 residues. V lost 5 bases and J 0 bases, leaving 13 bases between the germline ends. Per germline, CDR1 SGHNT and CDR2 YENEEA. The CDR3 loop is CASSNLRSLNTEAFF. The DNA for the CDR3 is TGTGCCAGCAGCAATCTTCGAAGCCTGAACACTGAAGCTTTCTTT.

Note on this clone: Sequence at one end of the junction differs from germline and may be a read error. CDR3 in amino acids: CASSLGTALSPNF. CDR3 nucleotides: TGTGCCAGCAGCCTAGGGACAGCGCTATCCCCCAACTTC. The chain employs TRBV28 and TRBJ2-7; 7 bases agree with TRBD1. The V gene's germline CDR1 is MDHEN and CDR2 SYDVKM. This CDR3 region has 13 residues.

The chain couples TRBV5-1 to TRBJ2-7, with D maybe TRBD1 (5 bases). V was trimmed by 4 bases and J by 0 bases, leaving 11 bases between them. Germline lookup yields CDR1 SGHRS and CDR2 YFSETQ. This CDR3 spans 14 amino acids. CDR3 sequence reads: CASSRKGDSYEQYF. CDR3 nucleotide sequence: TGCGCCAGCAGCCGGAAAGGGGACTCCTACGAGCAGTACTTC.

The chain is built from TRBV18 and TRBJ2-1; TRBD2 matches at 8 bases. Germline V gene data show CDR1 as KGHSH and CDR2 as LQKENI. V shed 3 bases, J shed 15 bases, and the junction held 7 bases outside the gene matches. This CDR3 has 12 residues. The CDR3 region is CASSPRGLDTFF. The CDR3 region has the DNA TGTGCCAGCTCACCGAGGGGACTAGATACGTTCTTC.

The count of this clone is one. V is TRBV6-1 and J is TRBJ1-3; D not resolved. Between the trimmed V and J ends, which lost 2 bases and 0 bases, there was a span of 5 bases. The CDR3 sequence is 14 residues long. CDR1 is MNHNS, CDR2 SASEGT, per germline. CDR3 in amino acids: CASSESLSGNTIYF. CDR3 coding DNA: TGTGCCAGCAGTGAATCTCTCTCTGGAAACACCATATATTTT.

This clone was picked up one time. The V gene is TRBV5-6, the J gene TRBJ2-5, with 8 bases aligning to TRBD2. CDR3 size: 13 residues. The ends lost 4 bases at V and 7 bases at J; junction bases unmatched: 6. Germline CDR1 and CDR2: SGHDT and YYEEEE. The DNA for the CDR3 is TGTGCCAGCAGCCCCACGGGGGGGTGGACCCAGTACTTC. The encoded protein is CASSPTGGWTQYF.

The chain uses TRBV6-4 and TRBJ1-1; D unresolved. Looked up from germline, CDR1 is MRHNA and CDR2 is SNTAGT. V gave up 2 bases and J gave up 1 base, with 11 bases separating them. The length of the CDR3 is 15 residues. The CDR3: CASSDRNIGNTEAFF. Written as DNA, the CDR3 is TGTGCCAGCAGTGACAGAAACATTGGGAACACTGAAGCTTTCTTT.

This chain uses TRBV19 with TRBJ1-2, with TRBD1 matching over 9 bases. The CDR3 is made up of 15 amino acids. Germline V lookup: CDR1 LNHDA, CDR2 SQIVND (reference sequence). Germline trimming cut 4 bases from V and 8 bases from J; bases unmatched to any gene: 11. CDR3 bases: TGTGCCAGTAGTACCCGACAGGGGGTGACAGAGGGCTACACCTTC. Amino acids: CASSTRQGVTEGYTF.

This clone came up a few times. The genes are TRBV19 and TRBJ2-1; 9 bases are a match to TRBD2. Germline V gene lookup returns CDR1 LNHDA and CDR2 SQIVND (reference sequence). The V segment lost 7 bases and the J segment 4 bases; nucleotides outside the gene matches: 8. The CDR3 runs 15 residues. The CDR3 protein is CASTPRREGYNEQFF. The CDR3 region has the DNA TGTGCCAGTACGCCCAGGCGGGAGGGGTACAATGAGCAGTTCTTC.

The J gene is TRBJ2-5, the V gene TRBV7-2; 14 bases align to TRBD2. The trim removed 5 bases at V and 5 bases at J, leaving 7 bases unmatched. The CDR3 loop spans 16 amino acids. Germline CDR1 reads SGHTA; CDR2 reads FQGNSA. The CDR3 nucleotides read TGTGCCAGCAGCCTGCGACTAGCGGGGGGGGGTGAGACCCAGTACTTC. It specifies CASSLRLAGGGETQYF.

V gene TRBV9 combines with J gene TRBJ2-3, with 9 bases identical to TRBD2. V trimming: 0 bases; J trimming: 1 base; junction bases outside the gene matches: 3. The CDR3 has 16 amino acids. Germline loops: CDR1 SGDLS, CDR2 YYNGEE. CDR3 sequence reads: CASSVGQREGTDTQYF. The CDR3 nucleotides read TGTGCCAGCAGCGTAGGTCAGCGGGAGGGCACAGATACGCAGTATTTT.

The chain is built from TRBV30 and TRBJ1-5; no definite D call. CDR1 GTSNPN and CDR2 SVGIG come from the germline V gene (reference sequence). Trimming removed 0 bases at V and 4 bases at J, with 13 bases between. The CDR3 is made up of 15 amino acids. The CDR3 bases are TGTGCCTGGAGTGTTCAGACGGGAACTAATCAGCCCCAGCATTTT. This translates into CAWSVQTGTNQPQHF.

V and J are TRBV19 and TRBJ2-5; TRBD1 matches 8 bases. CDR3 length equals 17 residues. J gave up 4 bases and V 4 bases, and 14 bases lay outside the gene matches. Germline V gene lookup returns CDR1 LNHDA and CDR2 SQIVND (reference sequence). DNA for the CDR3: TGTGCCAGTAGTACCGGACAGGGACGGGACCATCTAGAGACCCAGTACTTC. This gives the protein CASSTGQGRDHLETQYF. The full variable domain, its missing parts supplied by reference TRBV19 and TRBJ2-5, is DGGITQSPKYLFRKEGQNVTLSCEQNLNHDAMYWYRQDPGQGLRLIYYSQIVNDFQKGDIAEGYSVSREKKESFPLTVTSAQKNPTAFYLCASSTGQGRDHLETQYFGPGTRLLVL.